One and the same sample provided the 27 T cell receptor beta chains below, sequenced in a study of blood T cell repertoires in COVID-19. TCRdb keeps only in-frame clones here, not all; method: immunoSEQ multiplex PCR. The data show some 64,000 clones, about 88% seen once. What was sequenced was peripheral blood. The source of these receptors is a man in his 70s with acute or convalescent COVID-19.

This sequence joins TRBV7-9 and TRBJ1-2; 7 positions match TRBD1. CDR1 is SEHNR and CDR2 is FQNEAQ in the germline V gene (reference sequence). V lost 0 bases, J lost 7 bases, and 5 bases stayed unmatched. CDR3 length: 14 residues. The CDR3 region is CASSLAGGAGGYTF. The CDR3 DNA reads TGTGCCAGCAGCTTAGCAGGGGGCGCAGGTGGCTACACCTTC.

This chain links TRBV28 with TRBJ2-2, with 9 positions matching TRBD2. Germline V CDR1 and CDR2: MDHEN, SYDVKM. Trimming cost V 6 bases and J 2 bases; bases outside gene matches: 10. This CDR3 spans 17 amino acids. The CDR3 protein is CASSYGLAGFNTGELFF. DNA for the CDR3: TGTGCCAGCAGCTACGGGCTAGCGGGATTCAACACCGGGGAGCTGTTTTTT.

CDR3 amino acids: CASSPPSGASTDTQYF. CDR3 in DNA: TGTGCCAGCAGCCCTCCTAGCGGAGCTAGCACAGATACGCAGTATTTT. J is TRBJ2-3 and V is TRBV6-6, with 7 nucleotides matching TRBD2. With 6 bases clipped from V and 0 bases from J, the junction kept 9 bases outside the gene matches. Germline V lookup: CDR1 MNHNY, CDR2 SVGAGI (reference sequence). The CDR3 is 16 residues long.

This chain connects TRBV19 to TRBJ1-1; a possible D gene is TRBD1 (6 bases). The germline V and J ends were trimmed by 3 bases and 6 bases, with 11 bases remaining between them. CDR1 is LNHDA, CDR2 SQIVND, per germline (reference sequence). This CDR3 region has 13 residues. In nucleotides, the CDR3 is TGTGCCAGTAGTATGGCGGGGGCAGCTGAAGCTTTCTTT. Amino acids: CASSMAGAAEAFF.

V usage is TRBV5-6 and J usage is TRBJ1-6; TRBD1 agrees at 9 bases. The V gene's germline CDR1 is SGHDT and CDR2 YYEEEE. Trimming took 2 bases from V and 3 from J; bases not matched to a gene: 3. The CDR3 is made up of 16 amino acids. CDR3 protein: CASSLGQGRYNSPLHF. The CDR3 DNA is TGTGCCAGCAGCTTAGGACAGGGGCGCTATAATTCACCCCTCCACTTT.

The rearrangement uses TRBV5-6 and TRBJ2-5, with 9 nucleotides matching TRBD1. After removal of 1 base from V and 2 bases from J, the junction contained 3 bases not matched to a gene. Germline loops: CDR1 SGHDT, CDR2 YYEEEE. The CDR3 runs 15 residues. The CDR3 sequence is CASSLMTGGQETQYF. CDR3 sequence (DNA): TGTGCCAGCAGCTTGATGACAGGGGGTCAAGAGACCCAGTACTTC.

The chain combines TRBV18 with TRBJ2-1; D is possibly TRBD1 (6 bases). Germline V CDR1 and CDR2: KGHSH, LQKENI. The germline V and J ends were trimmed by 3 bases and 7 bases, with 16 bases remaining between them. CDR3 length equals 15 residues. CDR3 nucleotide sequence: TGTGCCAGCTCACCCCGGGACAAAGAGGGGAATGAGCAGTTCTTC. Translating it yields CASSPRDKEGNEQFF.

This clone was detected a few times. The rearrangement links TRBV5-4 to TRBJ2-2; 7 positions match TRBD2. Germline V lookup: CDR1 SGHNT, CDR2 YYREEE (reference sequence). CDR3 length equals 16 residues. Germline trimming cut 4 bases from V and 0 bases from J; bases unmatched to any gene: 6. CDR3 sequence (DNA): TGTGCCAGCAGCCAGCGGGGTCTAGCGAACACCGGGGAGCTGTTTTTT. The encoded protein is CASSQRGLANTGELFF.

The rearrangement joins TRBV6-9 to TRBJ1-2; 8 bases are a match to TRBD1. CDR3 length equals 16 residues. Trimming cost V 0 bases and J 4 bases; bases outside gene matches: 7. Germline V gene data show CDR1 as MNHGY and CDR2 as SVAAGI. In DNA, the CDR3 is TGTGCCAGCAGTTATTCGAAGGGGACAGGAACCTATGGCTACACCTTC. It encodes CASSYSKGTGTYGYTF.

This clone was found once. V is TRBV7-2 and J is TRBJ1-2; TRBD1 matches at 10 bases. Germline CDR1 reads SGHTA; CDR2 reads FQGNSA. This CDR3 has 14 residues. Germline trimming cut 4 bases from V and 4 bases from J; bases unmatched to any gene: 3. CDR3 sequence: CASSYRTGGYGYTF. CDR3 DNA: TGTGCCAGCAGCTACCGGACAGGGGGCTATGGCTACACCTTC. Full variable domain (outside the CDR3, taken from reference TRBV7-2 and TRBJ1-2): GAGVSQSPSNKVTEKGKDVELRCDPISGHTALYWYRQSLGQGLEFLIYFQGNSAPDKSGLPSDRFSAERTGGSVSTLTIQRTQQEDSAVYLCASSYRTGGYGYTFGSGTRLTVV.

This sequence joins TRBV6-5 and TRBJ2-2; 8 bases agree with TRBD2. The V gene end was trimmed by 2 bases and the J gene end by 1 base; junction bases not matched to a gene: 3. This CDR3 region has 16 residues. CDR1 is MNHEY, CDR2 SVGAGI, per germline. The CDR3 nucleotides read TGTGCCAGCAGTTACGGACTAGCCGTGAACACCGGGGAGCTGTTTTTT. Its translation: CASSYGLAVNTGELFF.

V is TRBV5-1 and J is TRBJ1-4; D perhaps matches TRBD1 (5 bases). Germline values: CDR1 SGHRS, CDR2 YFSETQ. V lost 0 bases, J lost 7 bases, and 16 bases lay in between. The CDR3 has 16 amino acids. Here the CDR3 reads CASSLVPQGSGEKLFF. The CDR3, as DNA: TGCGCCAGCAGCTTGGTGCCCCAGGGCTCCGGTGAAAAACTGTTTTTT. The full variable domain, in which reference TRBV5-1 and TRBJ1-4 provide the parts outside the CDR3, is KAGVTQTPRYLIKTRGQQVTLSCSPISGHRSVSWYQQTPGQGLQFLFEYFSETQRNKGNFPGRFSGRQFSNSRSEMNVSTLELGDSALYLCASSLVPQGSGEKLFFGSGTQLSVL.

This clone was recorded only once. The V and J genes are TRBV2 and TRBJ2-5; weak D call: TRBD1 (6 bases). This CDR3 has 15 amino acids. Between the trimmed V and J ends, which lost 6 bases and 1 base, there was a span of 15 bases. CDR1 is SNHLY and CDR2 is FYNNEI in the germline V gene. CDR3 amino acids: CASSATGKRQETQYF. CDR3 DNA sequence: TGTGCCAGCAGCGCTACAGGGAAGCGCCAAGAGACCCAGTACTTC.

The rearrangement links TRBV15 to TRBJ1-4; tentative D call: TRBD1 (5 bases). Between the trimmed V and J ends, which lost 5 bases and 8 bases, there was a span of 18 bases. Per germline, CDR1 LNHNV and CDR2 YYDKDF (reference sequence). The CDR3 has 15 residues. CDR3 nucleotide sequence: TGTGCCACCAGCTCCCCCGGGGGTCCTGACGAAAAACTGTTTTTT. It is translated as CATSSPGGPDEKLFF. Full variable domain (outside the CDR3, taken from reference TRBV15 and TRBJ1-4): DAMVIQNPRYQVTQFGKPVTLSCSQTLNHNVMYWYQQKSSQAPKLLFHYYDKDFNNEADTPDNFQSRRPNTSFCFLDIRSPGLGDTAMYLCATSSPGGPDEKLFFGSGTQLSVL.

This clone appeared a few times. The CDR3 bases are TGTGCCAGCAGTTACGCTTCCAGGGGGGACACTGAAGCTTTCTTT. Its protein product is CASSYASRGDTEAFF. The chain carries TRBV6-5 and TRBJ1-1, with TRBD1 identical over 7 bases. The germline gives CDR1 MNHEY, CDR2 SVGAGI. The CDR3 runs 15 residues. Trimming cost V 2 bases and J 3 bases; bases outside gene matches: 6.

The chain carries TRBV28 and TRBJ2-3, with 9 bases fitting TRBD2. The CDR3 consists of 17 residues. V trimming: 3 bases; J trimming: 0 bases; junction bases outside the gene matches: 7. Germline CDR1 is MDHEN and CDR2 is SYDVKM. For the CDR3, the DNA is TGTGCCAGCAGTTTTTTGTCGCGGGGGGGAAGCACAGATACGCAGTATTTT. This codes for CASSFLSRGGSTDTQYF.

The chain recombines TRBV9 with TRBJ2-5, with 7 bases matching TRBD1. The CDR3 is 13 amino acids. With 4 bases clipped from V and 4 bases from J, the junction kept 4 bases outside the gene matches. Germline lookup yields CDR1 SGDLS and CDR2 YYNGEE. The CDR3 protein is CASSFSGGETQYF. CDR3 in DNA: TGTGCCAGCAGCTTTTCAGGGGGAGAGACCCAGTACTTC.

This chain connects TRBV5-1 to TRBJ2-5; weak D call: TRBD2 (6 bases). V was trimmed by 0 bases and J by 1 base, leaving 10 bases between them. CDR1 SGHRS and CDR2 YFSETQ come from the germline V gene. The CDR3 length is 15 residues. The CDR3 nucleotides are TGCGCCAGCAGCTTGGCACTAGCCCCCCAAGAGACCCAGTACTTC. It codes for CASSLALAPQETQYF.

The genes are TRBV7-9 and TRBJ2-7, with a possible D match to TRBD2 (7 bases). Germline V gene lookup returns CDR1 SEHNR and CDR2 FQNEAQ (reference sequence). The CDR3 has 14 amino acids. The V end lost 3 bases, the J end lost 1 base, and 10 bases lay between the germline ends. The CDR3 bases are TGTGCCAGCAGCTTCCGGGGGGCATCCTACGAGCAGTACTTC. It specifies CASSFRGASYEQYF.

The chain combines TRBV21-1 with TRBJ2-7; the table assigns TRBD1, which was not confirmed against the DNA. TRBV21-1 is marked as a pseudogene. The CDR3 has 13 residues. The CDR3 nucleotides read TGTGCCAGCGGTGGACAGGGGTGCCGCGAGCAGTACTTC. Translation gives CASGGQGCREQYF.

CDR3 in amino acids: CSASPRATNEKLFF. In DNA form, the CDR3 reads TGCAGCGCTTCACCTCGGGCAACTAATGAAAAACTGTTTTTT. This chain joins TRBV29-1 and TRBJ1-4, with unresolved D. Germline V gene sequence: CDR1 SQVTM, CDR2 ANQGSEA. The CDR3 length is 14 residues. V gave up 7 bases and J gave up 0 bases, with 12 bases separating them.

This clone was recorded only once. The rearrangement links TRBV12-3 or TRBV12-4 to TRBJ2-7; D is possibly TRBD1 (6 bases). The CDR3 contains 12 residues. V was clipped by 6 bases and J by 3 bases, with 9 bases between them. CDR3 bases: TGTGCCAGCAGACAACAGGGCTACGAGCAGTACTTC. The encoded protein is CASRQQGYEQYF.

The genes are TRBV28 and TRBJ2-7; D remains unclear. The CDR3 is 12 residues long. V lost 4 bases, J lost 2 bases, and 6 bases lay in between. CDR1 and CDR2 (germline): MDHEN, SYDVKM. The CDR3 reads CASSSDTYEQYF. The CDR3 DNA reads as TGTGCCAGCAGTTCCGACACCTACGAGCAGTACTTC.

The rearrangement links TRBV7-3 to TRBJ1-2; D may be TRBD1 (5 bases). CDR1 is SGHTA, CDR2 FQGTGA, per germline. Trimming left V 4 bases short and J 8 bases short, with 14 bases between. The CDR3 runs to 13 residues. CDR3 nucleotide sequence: TGTGCCAGCAGCTCCAATGGGGCCGGCGGCTACACCTTC. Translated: CASSSNGAGGYTF.

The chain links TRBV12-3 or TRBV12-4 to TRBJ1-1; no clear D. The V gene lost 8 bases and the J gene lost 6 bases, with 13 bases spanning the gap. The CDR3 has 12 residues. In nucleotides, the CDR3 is TGTGCCAGCGGTCCCCGAGAGTCTGAAGCTTTCTTT. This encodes CASGPRESEAFF.

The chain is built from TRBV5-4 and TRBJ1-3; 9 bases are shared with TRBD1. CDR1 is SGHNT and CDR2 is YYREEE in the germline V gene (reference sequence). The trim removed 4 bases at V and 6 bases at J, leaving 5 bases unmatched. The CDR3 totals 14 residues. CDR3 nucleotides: TGTGCCAGCAGCCCGGACAGGGGAGTAAACACCATATATTTT. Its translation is CASSPDRGVNTIYF.

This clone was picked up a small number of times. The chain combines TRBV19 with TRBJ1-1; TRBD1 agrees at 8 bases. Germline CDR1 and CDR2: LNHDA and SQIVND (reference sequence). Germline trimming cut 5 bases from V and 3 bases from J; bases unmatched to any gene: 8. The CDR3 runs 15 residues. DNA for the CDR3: TGTGCCAGTAGTCTCCAACAGGGGGGGGACACTGAAGCTTTCTTT. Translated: CASSLQQGGDTEAFF.